The T cell receptor (beta chain) described here comes from a study of shared clonotypes between healthy human individuals. Study-wide results and limits: The sharing of about 5% of naive CD4 clonotypes was seen across several donors.

Trimming removed 6 bases from V and 4 bases from J, with 13 bases in between. The length of the CDR3 is 14 residues. The germline V gene has CDR1 SGDLS and CDR2 YYNGEE. Libraries were prepared by immunoSEQ multiplex PCR; TCRdb keeps only in-frame clonotypes and omits some of them. The data show about a million clones, approximately 80% seen once. On this clone: What it binds is unknown.

J is TRBJ2-2 and V is TRBV9; no clear D gene. Sequencing was done on a sample of memory CD4+ T cells from PBMCs. The subset denotes: CD45RA-negative fraction. The clonotype was recovered from a man between 18 and 29 years old in good health. Some clones in this sample may be carry-over from other donors' samples. In nucleotides, the CDR3 is TGTGCCAGCACCTTCCGGCCGGGCACCGGGGAGCTGTTTTTT. Translation: CASTFRPGTGELFF.